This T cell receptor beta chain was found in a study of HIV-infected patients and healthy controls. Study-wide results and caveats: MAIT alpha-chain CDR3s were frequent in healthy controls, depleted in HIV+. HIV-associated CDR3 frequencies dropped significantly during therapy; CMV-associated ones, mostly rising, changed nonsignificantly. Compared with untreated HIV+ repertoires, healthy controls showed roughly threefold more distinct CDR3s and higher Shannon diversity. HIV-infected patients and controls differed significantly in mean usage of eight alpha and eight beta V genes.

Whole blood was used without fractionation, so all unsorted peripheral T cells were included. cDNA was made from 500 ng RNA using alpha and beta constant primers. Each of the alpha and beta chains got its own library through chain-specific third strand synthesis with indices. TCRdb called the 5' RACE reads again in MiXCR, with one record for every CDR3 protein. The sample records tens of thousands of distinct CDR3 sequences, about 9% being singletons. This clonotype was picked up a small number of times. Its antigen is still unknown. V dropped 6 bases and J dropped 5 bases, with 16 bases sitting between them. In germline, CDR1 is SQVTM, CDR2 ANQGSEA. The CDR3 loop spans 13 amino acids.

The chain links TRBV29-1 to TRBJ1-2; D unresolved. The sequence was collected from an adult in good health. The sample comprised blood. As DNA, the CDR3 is TGCAGCGTAGAGGCTAGTCGCAGTTATGGCTACACCTTC. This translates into CSVEASRSYGYTF.